One and the same sample provided the 19 T cell receptor beta chains below, sequenced in a study of breast tumors, draining lymph nodes, adjacent tissues. Each CDR3 protein is one row after TCRdb ran MiXCR on the multiplex PCR reads. Of about 200,000 distinct CDR3 sequences listed, around 29% are singletons. Samples came from axillary lymph nodes draining the breast cancer. The sequenced material came from axillary lymph node tissue. The receptors come from a female donor with breast cancer. Some clones in this sample may be carry-over from other donors' samples.

The chain employs TRBV6-5 and TRBJ1-4; D unresolved. The CDR3 is 13 residues long. Trimming removed 0 bases from V and 10 bases from J, with 9 bases in between. Germline V gene sequence: CDR1 MNHEY, CDR2 SVGAGI. The CDR3: CASSYSKGGKLFF. The CDR3 bases are TGTGCCAGCAGTTACTCGAAGGGTGGAAAACTGTTTTTT.

CDR3 DNA sequence: TGTGCTAACAGCCGTGGCTCCCAGGGGGCCCCCCTCCACTTT. Amino acid sequence: CANSRGSQGAPLHF. V usage is TRBV25-1 and J usage is TRBJ1-6; TRBD1 matches 8 bases. This CDR3 is 14 amino acids long. Germline values: CDR1 MGHDK, CDR2 SYGVNS.

There are many counts of this clonotype. The genes are TRBV19 and TRBJ1-5; no definite D call. CDR3 length equals 17 residues. V lost 5 bases and J 0 bases, leaving 17 bases between the germline ends. CDR1 and CDR2 (germline): LNHDA, SQIVND (reference sequence). The CDR3 bases are TGTGCCAGTAGTTCCCGGGATTATCCTTATAGCAATCAGCCCCAGCATTTT. As protein: CASSSRDYPYSNQPQHF.

This clonotype was seen many times. This chain joins TRBV7-9 and TRBJ2-2; D is unresolved. Germline CDR1 and CDR2: SEHNR and FQNEAQ (reference sequence). This CDR3 comprises 15 residues. Trimming removed 6 bases at V and 1 base at J, with 12 bases between. The CDR3 region has the DNA TGTGCCAGCAGATTAACGAGAGGGAACACCGGGGAGCTGTTTTTT. This encodes CASRLTRGNTGELFF. The variable domain in full, completed from reference TRBV7-9 and TRBJ2-2, reads DTGVSQNPRHKITKRGQNVTFRCDPISEHNRLYWYRQTLGQGPEFLTYFQNEAQLEKSRLLSDRFSAERPKGSFSTLEIQRTEQGDSAMYLCASRLTRGNTGELFFGEGSRLTVL.

This clonotype was observed a few times. This chain connects TRBV19 to TRBJ1-1, with D perhaps matching TRBD1 (6 bases). V was shortened by 3 bases and J by 1 base, with 9 bases between the two germline ends. The CDR3 totals 14 residues. CDR1 and CDR2 (germline): LNHDA, SQIVND (reference sequence). CDR3 DNA sequence: TGTGCCAGTAGTATTCTGACAGGGAACACTGAAGCTTTCTTT. Protein sequence: CASSILTGNTEAFF. Looking up the rest from reference TRBV19 and TRBJ1-1 gives the full variable domain: DGGITQSPKYLFRKEGQNVTLSCEQNLNHDAMYWYRQDPGQGLRLIYYSQIVNDFQKGDIAEGYSVSREKKESFPLTVTSAQKNPTAFYLCASSILTGNTEAFFGQGTRLTVV.

This clonotype has a count of ten or more. V gene TRBV20-1 combines with J gene TRBJ2-6; maybe TRBD2 (5 bases). The germline V gene encodes CDR1 DFQATT and CDR2 SNEGSKA (reference sequence). The CDR3 has 18 residues. With 4 bases removed from V and 12 bases from J, the gap between germline ends came to 31 bases. The CDR3 DNA follows: TGCAGTGCTACCCCCCCGGGGAGCAAATCCTTTTCTTCGGGCGTCCTGACTTTC. Amino acid sequence: CSATPPGSKSFSSGVLTF.

This clonotype came up many times. An end of the junction does not agree with germline; a read error may underlie this. The chain has TRBV7-8 and TRBJ1-5; D is possibly TRBD1 (6 bases). Germline V CDR1 and CDR2: SGHVS, FQNEAQ. The CDR3 length is 17 residues. CDR3 sequence reads: CASSLGGGSSINRPQHF. CDR3 sequence (DNA): TGTGCCAGCAGCTTAGGGGGGGGCAGCTCGATCAATCGGCCCCAGCATTTT.

This clonotype was counted ten times or more. The chain uses TRBV7-6 and TRBJ1-3; the D gene is possibly TRBD1 (6 bases). Germline V gene lookup returns CDR1 SGHVS and CDR2 FNYEAQ. This CDR3 has 15 amino acids. The V and J ends lost 4 bases and 4 bases respectively, with 14 bases between them. CDR3 region: CASSSRGSGGNTIYF. The CDR3 coding sequence is TGTGCCAGCAGCTCCAGGGGTAGCGGGGGAAACACCATATATTTT.

This clonotype was picked up many times. The chain joins TRBV6-6 to TRBJ2-6; D gene ambiguous. Germline values: CDR1 MNHNY, CDR2 SVGAGI (reference sequence). This CDR3 has 17 amino acids. V gave up 7 bases and J gave up 0 bases, with 16 bases separating them. The CDR3, as DNA: TGTGCCAGCATCAAAGAAGGTTCCTACTCTGGGGCCAACGTCCTGACTTTC. Its protein is CASIKEGSYSGANVLTF.

On this clonotype: Since a much larger clone is just one base distant, this may be a read error. This CDR3 fails to terminate in the conserved phenylalanine or tryptophan, so it likely reflects a read error. The chain joins TRBV5-4 to TRBJ2-3, with TRBD2 as a possible D gene (5 bases). The CDR3 runs 15 residues. Trimming cost V 0 bases and J 5 bases, with 13 bases left between them. Per germline, CDR1 SGHNT and CDR2 YYREEE (reference sequence). The CDR3 nucleotides are TGTGCCAGCAGCTTGGGGCATGGAGGTAGAGATACGCAGTATCTT. Protein product: CASSLGHGGRDTQYL.

Comments on this clonotype: One end of the junction fails to match germline, which may point to a read error. V is TRBV10-3 and J is TRBJ2-1, with TRBD2 matching 13 bases. CDR3 length equals 13 residues. Germline CDR1 and CDR2: ENHRY and SYGVKD. This CDR3 reads CAISPGTSGEQLF. The CDR3 nucleotides read TGTGCCATCAGCCCCGGGACTAGCGGGGAGCAGCTCTTC.

This chain joins TRBV9 and TRBJ2-3; weak D call: TRBD2 (7 bases). With 2 bases removed from V and 0 bases from J, the gap between germline ends came to 10 bases. CDR3 length: 15 amino acids. From germline, CDR1 is SGDLS and CDR2 YYNGEE. The CDR3, as DNA: TGTGCCAGCAGCGTGGGGGGGCGGAGCACAGATACGCAGTATTTT. It codes for CASSVGGRSTDTQYF.

There are many counts of this clonotype. The chain links TRBV20-1 to TRBJ1-4, with D uncertain. Trimming took 3 bases from V and 16 from J, leaving 12 bases between them. Germline assignment: CDR1 DFQATT and CDR2 SNEGSKA (reference sequence). The CDR3 consists of 10 residues. The CDR3 region is CSASYGRAFF. In DNA, the CDR3 is TGCAGTGCTAGTTATGGGAGGGCGTTTTTT.

This clonotype was seen repeatedly, ten times or more. This chain uses TRBV7-6 with TRBJ2-3; D remains unclear. Germline V gene lookup returns CDR1 SGHVS and CDR2 FNYEAQ. The CDR3 has 14 residues. Deletions cut 1 base from V and 3 bases from J, with 8 bases between. As DNA, the CDR3 is TGTGCCAGCAGCTTAGGGCGGCCTACAGATACGCAGTATTTT. This translates into CASSLGRPTDTQYF.

This clonotype was counted at least ten times. The chain joins TRBV12-3 or TRBV12-4 to TRBJ2-3; D ambiguous. The V gene lost 5 bases and the J gene lost 2 bases, with 17 bases spanning the gap. The CDR3 has 16 amino acids. The CDR3 coding sequence is TGTGCCAGCAGTGAAAGAGGCGGACGGCTCACAGATACGCAGTATTTT. Translated, it gives CASSERGGRLTDTQYF.

Concerning this clonotype: A read error may be the cause here, since a much bigger clone is one base away. The chain links TRBV5-4 to TRBJ1-5, with D unclear. The germline CDR1 and CDR2 sequences are SGHNT and YYREEE (reference sequence). The CDR3 has 15 residues. With 0 bases removed from V and 2 bases from J, the gap between germline ends came to 9 bases. The CDR3 DNA reads as TGTGCCAGCAGCTTGGGACCTCCTGGCAATCAGCCCCAGCATTTT. Protein: CASSLGPPGNQPQHF.

The rearrangement links TRBV7-2 to TRBJ2-7; 7 bases align to TRBD2. This CDR3 is 14 amino acids long. CDR1 SGHTA and CDR2 FQGNSA come from the germline V gene. In nucleotides, the CDR3 is TGTGCTAGAGATAGCGGGCGGAATACCTACGAGCAGTACTTC. This sequence encodes CARDSGRNTYEQYF.

This clonotype has just one count. This chain links TRBV7-2 with TRBJ2-1; maybe TRBD2 (5 bases). CDR3 length: 13 amino acids. Germline CDR1 reads SGHTA; CDR2 reads FQGNSA. The DNA of the CDR3 is TGTGGCCCCCGTGATATGAGGGACAATGAGCAGTTCTTC. Its protein product is CGPRDMRDNEQFF.

The V and J genes are TRBV4-2 and TRBJ2-4; 8 nucleotides line up with TRBD1. The trim removed 2 bases at V and 6 bases at J, leaving 9 bases unmatched. This CDR3 contains 16 residues. Germline loops: CDR1 LGHNA, CDR2 YNFKEQ. CDR3 coding DNA: TGTGCCAGCAGCCAATCCGCAGGGGGCCTGGGAAACATTCAGTACTTC. Protein sequence: CASSQSAGGLGNIQYF.